These T cell receptor beta chains were read from a single sample in a study of cytomegalovirus exposure and HLA in healthy donors. Libraries were prepared by immunoSEQ multiplex PCR; TCRdb keeps only in-frame clonotypes and omits some of them. This sample has approximately 140,000 clones, with 55% to 80% found just once. The sample was PBMCs. These receptors were obtained from a woman between 55 and 75 years old in good health and CMV-seropositive. Each CDR3 is given with its conserved first and last residue. D genes are given only for firm matches.

v_gene	d_gene	j_gene	CDR3aa
TRBV21-1	.	TRBJ2-5	CASSPTGETQYF
TRBV19	TRBD1	TRBJ1-5	CASRDRGDAFYSNQPQHF
TRBV7-3	TRBD1	TRBJ2-7	CASSLAGTGGYEQYF
TRBV6-5	TRBD1	TRBJ2-7	CASSSRQGRTYEQYF
TRBV7-8	TRBD2	TRBJ2-7	CASSGEAGEQYF
TRBV2	.	TRBJ2-5	CASSEALGQSEKTQYF
TRBV7-2	.	TRBJ2-2	CASSLGRINTGELFF
TRBV28	TRBD2	TRBJ2-7	CASSPDGSGSHEQYF
TRBV14	TRBD1	TRBJ1-2	CASSQDPGGIDYGYTF
TRBV7-7	.	TRBJ2-7	CASSLGQGGYEQYF
TRBV27	TRBD1	TRBJ1-1	CASSFEGTGEWGNTEAFF
TRBV7-2	TRBD1	TRBJ1-4	CASSPGQGVEKLFF
TRBV5-5	.	TRBJ1-1	CASSFLLVTMNTEAFF
TRBV9	TRBD2	TRBJ2-1	CASSVGPGGPNEQFF
TRBV4-1	TRBD2	TRBJ2-1	CASSHPGTSAFNEQFF
TRBV28	.	TRBJ2-1	CASSLVAGPYNEQFF
TRBV14	.	TRBJ2-1	CASSPGVNEQFF
TRBV6-6	TRBD1	TRBJ2-3	CASSGTGVKRTDTQYF
TRBV7-8	TRBD2	TRBJ2-2	CASSFLAGANTGELFF
TRBV9	TRBD2	TRBJ2-7	CASSVGRREGRDEQYF
TRBV19	.	TRBJ2-1	CASKGDTYNEQFF
TRBV28	TRBD2	TRBJ2-5	CASRGTSGTMGYQETQYF
TRBV11-3	.	TRBJ2-5	CASSLGGPGETQYF
TRBV7-3	.	TRBJ2-1	CASSLMAGEGYLFF
TRBV29-1	TRBD1	TRBJ2-7	CSVTGGQGSSYEQYF
TRBV30	TRBD1	TRBJ2-2	CAAQWTGWGTGELFF
TRBV5-1	TRBD1	TRBJ2-2	CASSSDRARNTGELFF
TRBV4-3	.	TRBJ2-2	CASSQERTGELFF
TRBV5-4	TRBD1	TRBJ1-2	CASSSGTGGYGYTF
TRBV28	.	TRBJ1-2	CASTPSLGGVDGYTF
TRBV4-2	TRBD2	TRBJ2-2	CASSQSGLAGTGELFF
TRBV28	TRBD2	TRBJ2-1	CASSSLGTSRYNEQFF
TRBV5-8	TRBD1	TRBJ1-5	CASSTGQGEGPQHF
TRBV2	.	TRBJ2-1	CASVRGNNEQFF
TRBV20-1	.	TRBJ1-2	CSAHYNPGYTF
TRBV5-8	.	TRBJ2-1	CATHPSTVYNEQFF
TRBV28	.	TRBJ2-7	CASSRRVQPYEQYF
TRBV5-1	TRBD1	TRBJ2-1	CASSPTGSDYNEQFF
TRBV15	TRBD1	TRBJ2-5	CATSRDLDREETQYF
TRBV7-2	.	TRBJ2-5	CASSKRAEETQYF
TRBV11-2	TRBD1	TRBJ2-7	CASSLPGQGATYEQYF
TRBV7-2	.	TRBJ1-1	CASSTGANTEAFF
TRBV7-2	.	TRBJ1-2	CASSEQGASYGYTF
TRBV6-6	TRBD1	TRBJ1-2	CATKTGSSYGYTF
TRBV10-3	.	TRBJ2-7	CAISAADGTYEQYF
TRBV21-1	.	TRBJ2-3	CASSKARASGRSHTDTQYF
TRBV29-1	TRBD1	TRBJ1-1	CSVEDWRQGIEAFF
TRBV6-1	.	TRBJ1-1	CASSEGPQSYTEAFF
TRBV28	.	TRBJ1-1	CASSLWIRLGATEAFF
TRBV5-1	TRBD1	TRBJ2-1	CASSGTASYNEQFF
TRBV6-5	TRBD2	TRBJ2-7	CASSGRASIYEQYF
TRBV2	.	TRBJ2-3	CASSPRQGTDTQYF
TRBV19	.	TRBJ2-2	CASHREWDTGELFF
TRBV27	TRBD1	TRBJ1-4	CARTGSGLREKLFF
TRBV4-3	.	TRBJ1-2	CASSQSLAGASYGYTF
TRBV6-5	.	TRBJ2-7	CASSYSGFVYEQYF
TRBV7-6	TRBD1	TRBJ2-1	CASSLGMSGQTYNEQFF
TRBV7-8	.	TRBJ1-5	CASSYRAGASNQPQHF
TRBV28	.	TRBJ2-2	CASSLSPGRGSTGELFF
TRBV11-1	TRBD1	TRBJ2-1	CASSLRTQGADNEQFF